This T cell receptor beta chain came from a study of early T cells in non-severe SARS-CoV-2 infection. The wider study: The chains were unpaired, and the sequenced material was bulk RNA from unsorted whole blood.

Study-level points and caveats: Using VDJdb, the matching emphasized anti-spike CD8 responses while missing private and CD4 specificities.

In germline, CDR1 is LNHDA, CDR2 SQIVND (reference sequence). The CDR3 sequence is 16 residues long. Germline trimming cut 4 bases from V and 1 base from J; bases unmatched to any gene: 7. Unique molecular identifiers were affixed to single, distinct cDNA molecules. MiXCR, run by TCRdb on the 5' RACE reads, gives a single entry per CDR3 protein. The sample lists roughly 71,000 distinct CDR3 sequences; over 10% were seen once. As concerns this clonotype: The target antigen is unknown.

V usage is TRBV19 and J usage is TRBJ2-5; TRBD1 agrees at 9 bases. The source material was whole blood. The receptor was isolated from an adult who was a healthcare worker with PCR-confirmed SARS-CoV-2 infection or an uninfected control (not recorded which). The CDR3 here is CASSTRQGVFQETQYF. The CDR3 region has the DNA TGTGCCAGTAGTACCCGACAGGGGGTCTTCCAAGAGACCCAGTACTTC.